The present T cell receptor beta chain was sequenced within a study of T cell clones after liver transplantation. Overall study context: TCRbeta sequencing after a pre-transplant mixed lymphocyte reaction identified graft-donor-reactive clones, later tracked in post-transplant blood. Third-party-reactive TCRbeta sequences from pre-transplant mixed lymphocyte reactions served as antigen-independent comparators.

The V gene's germline CDR1 is MNHNY and CDR2 SVGAGI (reference sequence). The CDR3 sequence is 13 residues long. Trimming stripped 5 bases from V and 7 bases from J, with 12 bases between. Using immunoSEQ multiplex PCR, the repertoire was profiled, and TCRdb retains in-frame clones only, with some absent. Of some 20,000 clones in the sample, over 75% were seen once. The sequence derives from a human donor who received a liver transplant. This chain joins TRBV6-6 and TRBJ1-5; D is perhaps TRBD1 (5 bases). Specimen: CD8+ T cells from blood, collected before liver transplant. The CDR3 reads CASSLPYRQPQHF. Written as DNA, the CDR3 is TGTGCCAGCAGTCTACCTTACAGGCAGCCCCAGCATTTT.